Described below is a single T cell receptor (beta chain) sequence and its context. Its specificity is unknown. The data derive from a study of T cell repertoires in cytomegalovirus infection. Study context: CMV infection plus the matching HLA type was flagged by public TCR beta signatures. Points from the study as a whole: The ex vivo response showed dominance by HLA-C-restricted CMV-specific TCR beta clonotypes. CMV carriers having the relevant HLA were flagged by cumulative public TCR beta family frequency.

V lost 4 bases to trimming and J lost 5 bases, with 17 bases between them. The CDR3 extends over 15 amino acids. CDR1 KGHSH and CDR2 LQKENI come from the germline V gene. Each CDR3 protein gets one entry after TCRdb re-called the reads with MiXCR. The sample comprises 250,000 or so distinct CDR3 sequences, roughly 10% of which are singletons, and over 13% rests with the top ten. The material sequenced was PBMCs. The receptor was derived from a human donor in good health (CMV status not recorded). Some clones in this sample may be carry-over from other donors' samples. J is TRBJ1-1 and V is TRBV18; D gene uncertain. The CDR3 protein is CASSLIRVRETEAFF. The DNA for the CDR3 is TGTGCCAGCTCACTGATTCGGGTGAGAGAAACTGAAGCTTTCTTT.